A selection of T cell receptor beta chains follows, all from one sample in a study of shared clonotypes between healthy human individuals. Repertoires were generated with immunoSEQ multiplex PCR, while TCRdb's copy carries only in-frame clones and drops some. Counted here are hundreds of thousands of clones, around 77% occurring once; the ten biggest clones make up around 12%. The specimen was PBMCs. The receptors stem from a woman between 40 and 50 years old in good health. Some clones in this sample may be carry-over from other donors' samples. Both conserved end residues are part of each CDR3. Fields, in order: V gene, CDR3 protein.

>TRBV9
CASSRSEGGPYEQYF
>TRBV27
CASSPLGGSEETQYF
>TRBV9
CASSQGWRETGELFF
>TRBV7-7
CASSPGTSGRAYNEQFF
>TRBV10-3
CATQDSPSSGANVLTF
>TRBV2
CASGAPGLAGDPRSSYEQYF
>TRBV28
CASTPRAGELFF
>TRBV27
CASNPAGQETQYF
>TRBV15
CATSRRLGLANNEQFF
>TRBV15
CATRRGGSYEQYF
>TRBV10-2
CASREDWGYNEQFF
>TRBV2
CASSKEGLGYTF
>TRBV4-2
CASSQERTPTNEKLFF
>TRBV7-3
CASSLNRGTGELFF
>TRBV9
CASSVAGSDEAFF
>TRBV6-5
CASRPGQVSQETQYF
>TRBV7-3
CASSSGVGETQYF
>TRBV4-2
CASSQEGPNTEAFF
>TRBV7-7
CASSPLSVGNNEQFF
>TRBV19
CASSIELGRELFF
>TRBV25-1
CASRQGTSYEQYF
>TRBV28
CASSLGGAGSYNEQFF
>TRBV6-5
CASRTSGTNEQFF
>TRBV4-3
CASSGGQGLGYTF
>TRBV11-2
CASTHGGFGYEQYF
>TRBV5-8
CASSLAQGSYNEQFF
>TRBV29-1
CSVDEWGQGYEQYF
>TRBV19
CASMTIGPNEQFF
>TRBV19
CASSEGYGTEAFF
>TRBV9
CASSVGSLETQYF
>TRBV28
CASSLIGLDSPLHF
>TRBV4-1
CASSQVGRAGGVDEQFF
>TRBV5-1
CASKWGGPSTDTQYF
>TRBV6-1
CASRNVGGLAGEQYF
>TRBV27
CASSLWFPSGRYEQYF
>TRBV7-2
CASSLVEGVVGYTF
>TRBV11-3
CASSLYIDTEAFF
>TRBV11-2
CASSLRLADPYNEQFF
>TRBV6-6
CASSYRGGNTEAFF
>TRBV7-3
CASSLTGTESTDTQYF
>TRBV7-2
CASSFRTSGSPHEQFF
>TRBV5-6
CASSLGGQTPYGYTF
>TRBV7-2
CASSSGLAFTQYF
>TRBV28
CASSHTYDREGPPEAFF
>TRBV10-3
CAIRRTGTSGRAYSYEQYF
>TRBV6-5
CASSYSQSPSYEQYF
>TRBV29-1
CSVDLGGVNNEKLFF
>TRBV5-6
CASSGDDSGKFEAFF
>TRBV18
CASSPMTGPGNTIYF
>TRBV7-9
CASSPTPTAWETEAFF
>TRBV6-6
CASREGNTIYF